Shown below are 5 T cell receptor beta chains from a single sample sequenced in a study of blood T cell repertoires in COVID-19. Some clones are missing from TCRdb's copy, which holds only in-frame ones; the method was immunoSEQ multiplex PCR. Of 200,000 to 250,000 clones in the sample, roughly 80% are singletons; the top ten hold about 20%. What was sequenced was peripheral blood. The source is a man under 40 with active or convalescent COVID-19.

This clone showed up many times. This chain connects TRBV19 to TRBJ1-5, with TRBD1 as a possible D gene (5 bases). Germline assignment: CDR1 LNHDA and CDR2 SQIVND (reference sequence). This CDR3 has 14 amino acids. Trimming left V 3 bases short and J 6 bases short, with 12 bases between. The DNA for the CDR3 is TGTGCCAGTAGTATTGATAGGGGTGGTCAGCCCCAGCATTTT. It encodes CASSIDRGGQPQHF.

Details on this clone: Germline and junction disagree at one end, which may indicate a read error. This chain connects TRBV7-7 to TRBJ1-3; 11 bases fit TRBD1. The CDR3 loop spans 15 amino acids. The germline gives CDR1 SSHAT, CDR2 FNYEAQ (reference sequence). The CDR3 is CASSKDRGLGNTIYF. The DNA of the CDR3 is TGTGCTAGCAGCAAGGACAGGGGGCTTGGAAACACCATATATTTT.

This sequence joins TRBV6-5 and TRBJ1-5; 8 nucleotides line up with TRBD1. The CDR3 consists of 15 residues. In germline, CDR1 is MNHEY, CDR2 SVGAGI. Trimming at V came to 7 bases and at J to 6 bases, leaving 11 bases not matched to a gene. CDR3 in DNA: TGTGCCAGCACCCGACGGCAGGGGGCGGGTCAGCCCCAGCATTTT. It translates to CASTRRQGAGQPQHF.

This chain joins TRBV23-1 and TRBJ1-2; 8 bases map to TRBD1. TRBV23-1 carries the ORF label, with uncertain function. With V trimmed by 4 bases and J by 6 bases, 4 bases remained unmatched. This CDR3 has 13 residues. CDR3 protein: CASSPGQGHGYTF. As DNA, the CDR3 is TGCGCCAGCAGTCCAGGACAGGGCCATGGCTACACCTTC.

The chain is built from TRBV7-2 and TRBJ1-1; D perhaps matches TRBD1 (6 bases). The CDR3 extends over 16 amino acids. Trimming took off 5 bases at V and 5 bases at J, with 21 bases between the two ends. Germline values: CDR1 SGHTA, CDR2 FQGNSA. The CDR3 DNA reads as TGTGCCAGCAGCCCCTTAATAGGGGGAGAGGATACTGAAGCTTTCTTT. Translated: CASSPLIGGEDTEAFF. The full variable domain, completed using reference TRBV7-2 and TRBJ1-1, is GAGVSQSPSNKVTEKGKDVELRCDPISGHTALYWYRQSLGQGLEFLIYFQGNSAPDKSGLPSDRFSAERTGGSVSTLTIQRTQQEDSAVYLCASSPLIGGEDTEAFFGQGTRLTVV.